The 16 T cell receptor beta chains below all came from one sample that was sequenced in a study of CD8+ T cells in alopecia areata. Once RNA had been extracted, it was reverse transcribed into cDNA to act as the sequencing template. TCRdb's copy holds only in-frame clones and misses some; the assay was immunoSEQ multiplex PCR. This sample has about 160,000 clones, with roughly 50% found just once. Material: CD4+ T cells sorted from blood. The receptors were sampled from a human donor with alopecia areata.

The rearrangement uses TRBV7-9 and TRBJ1-2, with D possibly being TRBD1 (6 bases). The CDR3 is made up of 13 amino acids. CDR1 is SEHNR, CDR2 FQNEAQ, per germline (reference sequence). Trimming took 9 bases from V and 3 from J, leaving 14 bases between them. In DNA, the CDR3 is TGTGCCAGGATGGCAGGGGATGACTATGGCTACACCTTC. Translated: CARMAGDDYGYTF. Full variable domain (missing parts from reference TRBV7-9 and TRBJ1-2): DTGVSQNPRHKITKRGQNVTFRCDPISEHNRLYWYRQTLGQGPEFLTYFQNEAQLEKSRLLSDRFSAERPKGSFSTLEIQRTEQGDSAMYLCARMAGDDYGYTFGSGTRLTVV.

The V call is TRBV2, the J call TRBJ2-1; no clear D. The V and J ends lost 7 bases and 8 bases respectively, with 18 bases between them. The CDR3 is 14 residues long. Germline-derived CDR1 and CDR2 are SNHLY and FYNNEI. This CDR3 reads CASISDQLIHEQFF. CDR3 DNA sequence: TGTGCCAGCATCAGTGACCAACTTATCCATGAGCAGTTCTTC.

Only a few counts were recorded for this clone. The chain employs TRBV28 and TRBJ2-3; D perhaps matches TRBD1 (7 bases). The V and J ends lost 6 bases and 0 bases respectively, with 10 bases between them. Germline loops: CDR1 MDHEN, CDR2 SYDVKM. The CDR3 runs to 14 residues. The CDR3, as DNA: TGTGCCAGCAGCCCAGGGGGGAGCACAGATACGCAGTATTTT. It specifies CASSPGGSTDTQYF.

The rearrangement joins TRBV7-9 to TRBJ2-1; D may be TRBD1 or TRBD2 (5 bases each). This CDR3 spans 15 amino acids. Germline lookup yields CDR1 SEHNR and CDR2 FQNEAQ (reference sequence). Trimming left V 3 bases short and J 0 bases short, with 9 bases between. Written as DNA, the CDR3 is TGTGCCAGCAGCTTGGGACCAAGCTCCTACAATGAGCAGTTCTTC. Translating it yields CASSLGPSSYNEQFF.

This sequence joins TRBV28 and TRBJ2-7; perhaps TRBD2 as D (5 bases). The CDR3 totals 16 residues. Trimming took off 3 bases at V and 0 bases at J, with 15 bases between the two ends. Germline V gene data show CDR1 as MDHEN and CDR2 as SYDVKM. CDR3 loop: CASSFSHSGASYEQYF. The DNA of the CDR3 is TGTGCCAGCAGTTTTTCCCACAGCGGAGCCTCCTACGAGCAGTACTTC.

The chain recombines TRBV2 with TRBJ2-1; TRBD2 matches at 10 bases. The length of the CDR3 is 15 residues. Trimming took 2 bases from V and 4 from J; bases not matched to a gene: 2. The germline gives CDR1 SNHLY, CDR2 FYNNEI. CDR3 nucleotides: TGTGCCAGCAGTGAACTAGCGGGAGCTTACAATGAGCAGTTCTTC. Encoded protein: CASSELAGAYNEQFF.

J is TRBJ2-3 and V is TRBV25-1; 8 nucleotides line up with TRBD2. Losses at the gene ends were 2 bases for V and 1 base for J; bases not matched to a gene: 5. Per the germline V gene, CDR1 is MGHDK and CDR2 is SYGVNS. The CDR3 runs 16 residues. The CDR3 DNA is TGTGCCAGCAGTGAAACAAGCGGGAGAGGCACAGATACGCAGTATTTT. Protein sequence: CASSETSGRGTDTQYF.

With regard to this clone: The same CDR3 is also encoded by other DNA sequences in this sample. The chain is built from TRBV6-5 and TRBJ2-7; possibly TRBD1 for D (6 bases). The V gene's germline CDR1 is MNHEY and CDR2 SVGAGI. This CDR3 is 12 amino acids long. V was cut by 5 bases and J by 2 bases, with 7 bases left in between. CDR3 in DNA: TGTGCCAGCAGTCGGACAGCCTACGAGCAGTACTTC. Translation gives CASSRTAYEQYF.

Only a few counts were recorded for this clone. Other nucleotide sequences from this sample produce the same CDR3. The chain combines TRBV27 with TRBJ2-5, with TRBD1 matching over 8 bases. The ends lost 4 bases at V and 4 bases at J; junction bases unmatched: 2. This CDR3 region has 13 residues. CDR1 is MNHEY, CDR2 SMNVEV, per germline (reference sequence). CDR3 DNA sequence: TGTGCCAGCAGTTCCAGGGGGCGAGAGACCCAGTACTTC. It yields the protein CASSSRGRETQYF.

The V and J genes are TRBV5-1 and TRBJ2-1; D is perhaps TRBD1 (5 bases). The CDR3 totals 15 residues. V gave up 2 bases and J gave up 6 bases, with 15 bases separating them. The germline V gene encodes CDR1 SGHRS and CDR2 YFSETQ. DNA for the CDR3: TGCGCCAGCAGCTTCCTCTCTCCCCAGGGCAATGAGCAGTTCTTC. Residues: CASSFLSPQGNEQFF.

This chain uses TRBV29-1 with TRBJ1-1, with D hard to call. This CDR3 contains 12 residues. The germline V gene has CDR1 SQVTM and CDR2 ANQGSEA. Trimming pared 1 base from V and 7 bases from J, leaving 10 bases between. DNA for the CDR3: TGCAGCGTTGAAGGACGGTTTGATGAAGCTTTCTTT. Translation: CSVEGRFDEAFF.

This clone was observed a handful of times. The CDR3 DNA is TGTGCCAGTAGTATGGAGGGCAGGGGACCCGGGGAGCTGTTTTTT. This gives the protein CASSMEGRGPGELFF. The chain joins TRBV19 to TRBJ2-2; D could derive from TRBD1 or TRBD2 (6 bases each). Germline V lookup: CDR1 LNHDA, CDR2 SQIVND (reference sequence). The CDR3 covers 15 residues. V was shortened by 3 bases and J by 6 bases, with 14 bases between the two germline ends.

The rearrangement joins TRBV5-1 to TRBJ1-2, with D possibly matching TRBD1 (5 bases). Germline V gene sequence: CDR1 SGHRS, CDR2 YFSETQ. The CDR3 length is 15 residues. Deletions cut 0 bases from V and 4 bases from J, with 13 bases between. As DNA, the CDR3 is TGCGCCAGCAGCTTGGATTCTGGGGGAGGCTATGGCTACACCTTC. As protein: CASSLDSGGGYGYTF.

This clone was seen more than once but under ten times. This rearrangement joins TRBV18 to TRBJ2-7, with TRBD2 identical over 12 bases. The V gene end was trimmed by 4 bases and the J gene end by 3 bases; junction bases not matched to a gene: 7. Per the germline V gene, CDR1 is KGHSH and CDR2 is LQKENI. This CDR3 has 16 residues. The CDR3 protein is CASSLTSGSLVYEQYF. CDR3 DNA: TGTGCCAGCTCACTGACTAGCGGGAGCCTAGTCTACGAGCAGTACTTC.

The chain combines TRBV4-1 with TRBJ2-7; 13 bases are shared with TRBD2. Germline CDR1 reads MGHRA; CDR2 reads YSYEKL. The junction had 4 bases not matched to a gene; V was cut back by 0 bases and J by 2 bases. The length of the CDR3 is 17 residues. CDR3 residues: CASSQEGLAGQTYEQYF. CDR3 coding DNA: TGCGCCAGCAGCCAAGAGGGACTAGCGGGACAAACCTACGAGCAGTACTTC.

This clone was counted a few times. This sequence joins TRBV5-4 and TRBJ2-1; D call uncertain. V was trimmed by 0 bases and J by 7 bases, leaving 8 bases between them. Germline CDR1 SGHNT, CDR2 YYREEE (reference sequence). The CDR3 runs to 13 residues. CDR3 amino acids: CASSLARANEQFF. In nucleotides, the CDR3 is TGTGCCAGCAGCTTGGCCAGAGCGAATGAGCAGTTCTTC.